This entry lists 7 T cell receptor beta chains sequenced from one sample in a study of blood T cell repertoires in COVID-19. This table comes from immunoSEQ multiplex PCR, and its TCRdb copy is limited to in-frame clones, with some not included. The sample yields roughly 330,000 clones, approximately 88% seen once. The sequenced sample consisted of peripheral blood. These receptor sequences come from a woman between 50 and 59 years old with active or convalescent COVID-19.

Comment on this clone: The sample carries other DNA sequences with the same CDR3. The CDR3 DNA is TGTGCCAGCAGTTTAAGCGGGGGCTCCTACAATGAGCAGTTCTTC. It translates to CASSLSGGSYNEQFF. The genes are TRBV27 and TRBJ2-1; 8 nucleotides agree with TRBD2. J was trimmed by 0 bases and V by 2 bases; bases with no gene match: 0. Per the germline V gene, CDR1 is MNHEY and CDR2 is SMNVEV (reference sequence). The CDR3 is 15 residues long.

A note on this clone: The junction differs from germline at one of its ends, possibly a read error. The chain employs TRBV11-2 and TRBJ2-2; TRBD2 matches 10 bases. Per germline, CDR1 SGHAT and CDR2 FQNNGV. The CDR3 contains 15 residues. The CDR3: CASSLAGGDSGELFF. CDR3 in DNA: TGTGCCAGCAGTTTAGCGGGAGGAGACTCCGGGGAGCTGTTTTTT.

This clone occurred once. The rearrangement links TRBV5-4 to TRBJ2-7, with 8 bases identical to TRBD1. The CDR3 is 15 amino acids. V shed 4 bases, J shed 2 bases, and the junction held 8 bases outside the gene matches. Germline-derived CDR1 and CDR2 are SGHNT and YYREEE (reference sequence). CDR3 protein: CASSETGGQTYEQYF. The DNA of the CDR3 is TGTGCCAGCAGCGAAACAGGGGGACAAACCTACGAGCAGTACTTC.

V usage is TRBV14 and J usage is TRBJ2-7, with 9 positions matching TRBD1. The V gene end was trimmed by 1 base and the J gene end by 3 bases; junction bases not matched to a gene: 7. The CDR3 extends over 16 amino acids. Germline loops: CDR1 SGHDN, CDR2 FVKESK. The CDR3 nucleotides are TGTGCCAGCAGCCAAGGTCGAGGGACAGGGATCTACGAGCAGTACTTC. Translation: CASSQGRGTGIYEQYF.

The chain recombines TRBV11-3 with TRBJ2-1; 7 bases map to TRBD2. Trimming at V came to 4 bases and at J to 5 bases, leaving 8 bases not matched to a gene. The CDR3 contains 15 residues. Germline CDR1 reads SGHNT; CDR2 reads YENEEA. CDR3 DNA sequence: TGTGCCAGCAGCTCCGGGGGGTCCGCTCACAATGAGCAGTTCTTC. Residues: CASSSGGSAHNEQFF.

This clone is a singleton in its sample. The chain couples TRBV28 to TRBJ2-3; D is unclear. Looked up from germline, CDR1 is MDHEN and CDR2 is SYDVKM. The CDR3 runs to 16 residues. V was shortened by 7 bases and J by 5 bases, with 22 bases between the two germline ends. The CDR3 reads CASTPPMGAREDTQYF. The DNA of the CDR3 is TGTGCCAGCACCCCCCCGATGGGCGCCAGAGAAGATACGCAGTATTTT.

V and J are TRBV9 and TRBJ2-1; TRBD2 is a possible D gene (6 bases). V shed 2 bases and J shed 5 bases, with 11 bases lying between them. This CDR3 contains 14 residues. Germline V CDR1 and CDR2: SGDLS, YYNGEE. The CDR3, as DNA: TGTGCCAGCAGCGTGTCGCGGGGCCACAATGAGCAGTTCTTC. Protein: CASSVSRGHNEQFF.